This T cell receptor beta chain was observed in a study of cytomegalovirus exposure and HLA in healthy donors. Regarding the study as a whole: Researchers left out some V segments, among them TRBV6-2 and TRBV6-3, as indistinguishable. The only immune exposure information that was available was CMV serostatus. In a later analysis, TCR beta V- and J-gene trimming showed a link to a missense DCLRE1C variant.

A note on this clone: What it recognizes is unknown.

PCR primers comprised 60 Vbeta and 13 Jbeta primers. Profiled with immunoSEQ multiplex PCR; TCRdb holds only in-frame clones, not every one. The sample yields some 200,000 clones, more than 65% seen once. Trimming pared 7 bases from V and 3 bases from J, leaving 16 bases between. This CDR3 is built from 14 residues. Germline CDR1 MNHNS, CDR2 SASEGT. The rearrangement uses TRBV6-1 and TRBJ2-7; the D gene is possibly TRBD2 (7 bases). The clonotype was recovered from a female donor in good health and CMV-seronegative. Sequenced: PBMCs. The CDR3, as DNA: TGTGCCAGCAAGGGGGAGGGCATACACTACGAGCAGTACTTC. It is translated as CASKGEGIHYEQYF.